This is a list of T cell receptor beta chains from one sample in a study of blood T cells in healthy people across ages. Each CDR3 protein is one row after TCRdb ran MiXCR on the 5' RACE reads. The sample has over 600,000 distinct CDR3 sequences, 35% to 50% seen once. Sequenced: blood. The source is a man older than 75 in good health. The CDR3 runs from the conserved cysteine through the conserved F or W. D genes are given only for firm matches. Clone sizes are given selectively: once, few, many, or a class where the clone is expanded.

j_call clone_size d_call v_call cdr3_aa cdr3_nt
TRBJ2-7 once TRBD1 TRBV20-1 CSASAGQGAHEQYF TGCAGTGCCTCTGCCGGACAGGGGGCCCACGAGCAGTACTTC
TRBJ1-5 NA TRBD1 TRBV15 CATSRTLQGNSNQPQHF TGTGCCACCAGCAGAACCTTACAGGGGAATAGCAATCAGCCCCAGCATTTT
TRBJ2-7 NA TRBD2 TRBV7-2 CASSPSLAGTYNEQYF TGTGCCAGCAGCCCATCGCTAGCGGGAACGTACAATGAGCAGTACTTC
TRBJ2-2 many NA TRBV7-6 CASSTGTNTGELFF TGTGCCAGCAGCACCGGGACTAACACCGGGGAGCTGTTTTTT
TRBJ2-1 many NA TRBV3-1 CASSQDSARGNEQFF TGTGCCAGCAGCCAAGATAGTGCGCGGGGAAATGAGCAGTTCTTC
TRBJ2-7 NA NA TRBV11-2 CASSPLSGRGETRYF TGTGCCAGCAGCCCCCTGAGCGGAAGGGGAGAGACCCGGTACTTC
TRBJ2-7 many NA TRBV10-3 CAISEIGREQYF TGTGCCATCAGTGAGATAGGGCGCGAGCAGTACTTC
TRBJ2-5 few NA TRBV21-1 CASSFYSGTGGKETQYF TGTGCCAGCAGCTTTTACTCCGGGACAGGGGGAAAGGAGACCCAGTACTTC
TRBJ2-6 many NA TRBV2 CASGAFSSGANVLTF TGTGCCAGCGGGGCGTTCAGCTCTGGGGCCAACGTCCTGACTTTC
TRBJ2-7 NA TRBD2 TRBV25-1 CASSEYPEENGGRPSYEQYF TGTGCCAGCAGTGAATATCCGGAGGAGAACGGCGGGAGGCCCTCCTACGAGCAGTACTTC
TRBJ2-3 few TRBD2 TRBV5-1 CASSLVGGEILAGSTDTQYF TGCGCCAGCAGCTTGGTTGGTGGGGAAATCCTAGCGGGGAGCACAGATACGCAGTATTTT
TRBJ2-1 few TRBD2 TRBV12-3/TRBV12-4 CASSVTDSGRRANEQFF TGTGCCAGCAGTGTGACGGATAGCGGGAGGCGGGCGAATGAGCAGTTCTTC
TRBJ2-5 few NA TRBV28 CASTPGAFNQETQYF TGTGCCAGCACCCCAGGGGCCTTCAACCAAGAGACCCAGTACTTC
TRBJ2-3 few TRBD2 TRBV7-2 CASSLGRGGGSTDTQYF TGTGCCAGCAGCTTAGGACGTGGCGGGGGGAGCACAGATACGCAGTATTTT
TRBJ2-5 few TRBD2 TRBV20-1 CSAGGLAGQETQYF TGCAGTGCTGGGGGACTAGCGGGGCAAGAGACCCAGTACTTC
TRBJ2-7 NA NA TRBV20-1 CSAPPGLDYNEQYF TGCAGTGCGCCTCCGGGACTGGACTACAATGAGCAGTACTTC
TRBJ2-5 many NA TRBV20-1 CSALKTPGGETQYF TGCAGTGCTCTTAAGACTCCGGGCGGTGAGACCCAGTACTTC
TRBJ2-1 NA TRBD2 TRBV20-1 CSARKAGIIYNEQFF TGCAGTGCCCGAAAAGCGGGAATCATCTACAATGAGCAGTTCTTC
TRBJ2-3 few NA TRBV6-2/TRBV6-3 CASSRAKIQGTDTQYF TGTGCCAGCAGCCGAGCCAAGATCCAGGGGACAGATACGCAGTATTTT
TRBJ2-6 few NA TRBV4-3 CASSPGGRANVLTF TGCGCCAGCAGTCCGGGTGGGAGGGCCAACGTCCTGACTTTC
TRBJ2-2 many TRBD1 TRBV29-1 CSVLPGTGTGELFF TGCAGCGTCCTTCCCGGGACAGGGACCGGGGAGCTGTTTTTT
TRBJ2-3 NA TRBD1 TRBV6-5 CASSSRQGTGTQYF TGTGCCAGCAGTAGTCGACAGGGAACAGGTACGCAGTATTTT
TRBJ2-1 NA NA TRBV28 CASTPGLPPGNEQFF TGTGCCAGCACCCCCGGACTACCTCCCGGCAATGAGCAGTTCTTC
TRBJ2-7 NA NA TRBV12-3/TRBV12-4 CASSVTSYEQYF TGTGCCAGCAGTGTAACTAGCTACGAGCAGTACTTC
TRBJ2-5 few NA TRBV5-1 CASSWQGSQETQYF TGCGCCAGCAGCTGGCAGGGATCTCAAGAGACCCAGTACTTC
TRBJ2-7 NA TRBD1 TRBV2 CARGQGRYEQYF TGTGCCAGGGGACAGGGACGCTACGAGCAGTACTTC
TRBJ2-7 NA TRBD1 TRBV27 CASSQGAVHEQYF TGTGCCAGCAGTCAGGGGGCCGTCCACGAGCAGTACTTC
TRBJ2-7 NA NA TRBV11-2 CASSPTSLEQYF TGTGCCAGCAGCCCCACTAGTCTCGAGCAGTACTTC
TRBJ2-7 many NA TRBV20-1 CSARGASAYEQYF TGCAGTGCTAGAGGCGCTAGCGCCTACGAGCAGTACTTC
TRBJ2-1 few TRBD2 TRBV11-2 CASSLVAGGLEQFF TGTGCCAGCAGCTTAGTAGCGGGAGGTCTTGAGCAGTTCTTC
TRBJ2-7 NA NA TRBV6-1 CASRTQGPGEQYF TGTGCCAGCAGAACACAGGGACCGGGCGAGCAGTACTTC
TRBJ2-3 NA NA TRBV7-3 CASSFTSLPTDTQYF TGTGCCAGCAGCTTTACTAGTCTACCGACAGATACGCAGTATTTT